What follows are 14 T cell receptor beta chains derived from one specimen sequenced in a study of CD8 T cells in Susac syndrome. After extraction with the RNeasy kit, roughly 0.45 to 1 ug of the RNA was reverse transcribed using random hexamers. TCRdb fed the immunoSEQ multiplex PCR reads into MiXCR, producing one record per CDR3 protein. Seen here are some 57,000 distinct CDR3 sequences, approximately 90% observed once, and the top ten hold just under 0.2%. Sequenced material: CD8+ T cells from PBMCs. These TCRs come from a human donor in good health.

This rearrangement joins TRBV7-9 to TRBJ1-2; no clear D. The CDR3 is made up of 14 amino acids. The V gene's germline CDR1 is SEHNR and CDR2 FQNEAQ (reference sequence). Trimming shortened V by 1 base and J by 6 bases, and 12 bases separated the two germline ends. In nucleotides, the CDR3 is TGTGCCAGCAGCTTAGGCGGGGAGAACCATGGCTACACCTTC. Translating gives CASSLGGENHGYTF.

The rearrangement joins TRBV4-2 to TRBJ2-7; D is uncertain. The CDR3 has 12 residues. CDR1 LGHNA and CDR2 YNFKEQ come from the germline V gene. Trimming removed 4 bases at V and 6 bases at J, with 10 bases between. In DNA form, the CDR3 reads TGTGCCAGCAGCCTCTCGAGTCGCGAGCAGTACTTC. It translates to CASSLSSREQYF.

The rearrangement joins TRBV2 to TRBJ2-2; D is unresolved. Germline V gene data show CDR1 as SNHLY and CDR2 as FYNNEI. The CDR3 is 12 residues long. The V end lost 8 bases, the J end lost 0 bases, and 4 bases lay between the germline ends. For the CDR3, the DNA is TGTGCCAGCGGCGCGAACACCGGGGAGCTGTTTTTT. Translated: CASGANTGELFF.

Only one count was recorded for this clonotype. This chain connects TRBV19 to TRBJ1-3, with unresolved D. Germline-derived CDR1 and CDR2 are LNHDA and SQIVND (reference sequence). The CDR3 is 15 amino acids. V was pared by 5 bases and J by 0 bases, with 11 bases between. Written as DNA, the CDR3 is TGTGCCAGTAGTCCAAGGAGAGACTCTGGAAACACCATATATTTT. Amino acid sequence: CASSPRRDSGNTIYF.

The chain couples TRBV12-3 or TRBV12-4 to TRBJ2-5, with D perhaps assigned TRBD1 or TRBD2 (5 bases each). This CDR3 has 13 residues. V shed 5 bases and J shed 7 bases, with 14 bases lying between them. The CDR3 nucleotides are TGTGCCAGCAGTCTAGACAGCCGGGGGACCCAGTACTTC. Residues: CASSLDSRGTQYF.

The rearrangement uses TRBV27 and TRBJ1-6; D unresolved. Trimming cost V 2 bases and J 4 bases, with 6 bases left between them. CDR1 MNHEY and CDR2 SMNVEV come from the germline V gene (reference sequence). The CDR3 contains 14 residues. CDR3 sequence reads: CASSLLPYNSPLHF. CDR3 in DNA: TGTGCCAGCAGTTTACTCCCTTATAATTCACCCCTCCACTTT.

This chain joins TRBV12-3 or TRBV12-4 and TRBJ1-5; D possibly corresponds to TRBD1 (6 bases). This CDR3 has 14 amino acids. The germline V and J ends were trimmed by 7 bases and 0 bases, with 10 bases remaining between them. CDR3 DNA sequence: TGTGCCAGCAATGAACAGGGTAGCAATCAGCCCCAGCATTTT. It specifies CASNEQGSNQPQHF.

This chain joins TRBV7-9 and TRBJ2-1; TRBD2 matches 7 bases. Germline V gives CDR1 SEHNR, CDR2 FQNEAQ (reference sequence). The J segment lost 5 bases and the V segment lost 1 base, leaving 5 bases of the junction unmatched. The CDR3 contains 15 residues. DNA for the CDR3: TGTGCCAGCAGCTTAGTAGCGGGTTACCACAATGAGCAGTTCTTC. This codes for CASSLVAGYHNEQFF.

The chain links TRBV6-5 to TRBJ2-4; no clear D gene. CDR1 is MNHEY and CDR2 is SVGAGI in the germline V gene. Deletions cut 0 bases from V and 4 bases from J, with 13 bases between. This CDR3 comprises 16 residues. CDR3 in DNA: TGTGCCAGCAGTTACTCTGGAGATAGCACGAAAAACATTCAGTACTTC. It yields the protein CASSYSGDSTKNIQYF.

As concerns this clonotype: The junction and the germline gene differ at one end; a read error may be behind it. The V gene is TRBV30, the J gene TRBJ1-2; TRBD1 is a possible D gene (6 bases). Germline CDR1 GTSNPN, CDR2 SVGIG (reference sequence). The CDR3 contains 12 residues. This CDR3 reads CATRGGKGGYTF. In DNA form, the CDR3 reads TGCGCCACACGAGGGGGAAAAGGAGGCTACACCTTC.

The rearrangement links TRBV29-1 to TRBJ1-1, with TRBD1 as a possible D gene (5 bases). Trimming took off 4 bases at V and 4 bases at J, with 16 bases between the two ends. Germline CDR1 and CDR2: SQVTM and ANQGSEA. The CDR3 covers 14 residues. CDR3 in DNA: TGCAGCGTTGTTTCCCCCGGGGGTGGCACTGAAGCTTTCTTT. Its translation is CSVVSPGGGTEAFF.

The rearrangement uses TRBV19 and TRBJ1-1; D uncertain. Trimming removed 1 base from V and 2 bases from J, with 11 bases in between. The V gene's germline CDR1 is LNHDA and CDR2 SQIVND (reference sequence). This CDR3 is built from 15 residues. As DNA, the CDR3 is TGTGCCAGTAGTATAGCTGGTCGGCTAAACACTGAAGCTTTCTTT. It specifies CASSIAGRLNTEAFF.

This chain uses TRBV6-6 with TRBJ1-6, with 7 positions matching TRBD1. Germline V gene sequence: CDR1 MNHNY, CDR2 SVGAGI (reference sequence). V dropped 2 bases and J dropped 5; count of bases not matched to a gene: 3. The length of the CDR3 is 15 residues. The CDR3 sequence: CASSYLGTDNSPLHF. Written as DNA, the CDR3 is TGTGCCAGCAGTTACCTCGGGACAGATAATTCACCCCTCCACTTT.

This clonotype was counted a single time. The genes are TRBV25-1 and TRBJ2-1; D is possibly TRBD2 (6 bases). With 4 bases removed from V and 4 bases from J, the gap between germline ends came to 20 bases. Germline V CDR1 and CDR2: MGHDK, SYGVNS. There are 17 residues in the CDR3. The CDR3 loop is CASSAPLQRTTYNEQFF. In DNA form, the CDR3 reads TGTGCCAGCAGTGCCCCCCTCCAGCGGACTACTTACAATGAGCAGTTCTTC.